This TCR beta chain was found in a study of T cells in Graves' hyperthyroidism and ophthalmopathy. Looking at the study overall: Peripheral blood specimens were obtained at initial diagnosis, prior to any treatment.

The CDR3 consists of 15 residues. J gave up 2 bases and V 4 bases, and 6 bases lay outside the gene matches. Germline assignment: CDR1 MDHEN and CDR2 SYDVKM. Regions amplified from RNA transcripts were the TCR beta CDR3 regions. With the HTBI primer set, the TCR CDR3 went through a first round of RT-PCR. TCRdb reanalysed the multiplex PCR reads using MiXCR and keeps one entry per CDR3 protein. Of approximately 710,000 distinct CDR3 sequences listed, 17% are singletons. This clonotype was counted many times. In patients aged 18 to 65, hyperthyroidism was newly diagnosed, with duration under 2 months. This clonotype was obtained from a man aged 45-65 years with Graves' hyperthyroidism. The rearrangement uses TRBV28 and TRBJ2-7; TRBD2 agrees at 9 bases. Sequencing was carried out using blood. The CDR3 nucleotides read TGTGCCAGCAGTTCCCTTAGCGGGAGTCCCTACGAGCAGTACTTC. Translated, it gives CASSSLSGSPYEQYF.